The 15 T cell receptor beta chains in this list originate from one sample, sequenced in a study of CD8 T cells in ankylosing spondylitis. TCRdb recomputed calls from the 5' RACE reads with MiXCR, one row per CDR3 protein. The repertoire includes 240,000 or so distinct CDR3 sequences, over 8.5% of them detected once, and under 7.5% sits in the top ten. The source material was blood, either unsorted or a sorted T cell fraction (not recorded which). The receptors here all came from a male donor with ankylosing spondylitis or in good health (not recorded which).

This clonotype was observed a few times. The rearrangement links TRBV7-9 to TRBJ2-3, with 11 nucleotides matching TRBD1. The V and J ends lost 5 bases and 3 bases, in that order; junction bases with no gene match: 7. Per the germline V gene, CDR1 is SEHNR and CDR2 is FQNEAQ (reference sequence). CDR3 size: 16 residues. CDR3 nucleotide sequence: TGTGCCAGCAGCCGTCGGGACAGGGGGTATACAGATACGCAGTATTTT. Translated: CASSRRDRGYTDTQYF.

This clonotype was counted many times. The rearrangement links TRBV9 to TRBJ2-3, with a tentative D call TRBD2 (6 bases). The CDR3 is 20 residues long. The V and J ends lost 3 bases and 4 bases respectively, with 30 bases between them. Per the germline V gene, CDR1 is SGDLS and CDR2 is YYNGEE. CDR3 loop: CASSARNSGRLETRADTQYF. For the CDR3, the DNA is TGTGCCAGCAGCGCGCGGAATAGCGGAAGGCTCGAGACACGGGCAGATACGCAGTATTTT.

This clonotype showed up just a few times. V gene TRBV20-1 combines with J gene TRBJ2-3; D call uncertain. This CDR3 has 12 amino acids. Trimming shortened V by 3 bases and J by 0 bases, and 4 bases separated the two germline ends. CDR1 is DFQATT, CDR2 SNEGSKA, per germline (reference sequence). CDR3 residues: CSARASTDTQYF. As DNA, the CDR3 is TGCAGTGCTAGGGCTAGCACAGATACGCAGTATTTT.

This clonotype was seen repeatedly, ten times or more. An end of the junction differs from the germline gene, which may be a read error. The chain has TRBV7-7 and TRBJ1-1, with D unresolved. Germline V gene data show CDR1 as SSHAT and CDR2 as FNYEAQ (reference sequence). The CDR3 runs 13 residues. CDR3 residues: CASSQQRNTEAFF. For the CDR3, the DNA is TGTGCTAGCAGCCAACAGAGAAACACTGAAGCTTTCTTT.

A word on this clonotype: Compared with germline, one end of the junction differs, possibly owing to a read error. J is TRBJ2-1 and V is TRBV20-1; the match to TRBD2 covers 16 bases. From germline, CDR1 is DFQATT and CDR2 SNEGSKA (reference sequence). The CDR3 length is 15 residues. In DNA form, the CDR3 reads TGCTGTGCTAGGGGGACTAGCGGGGGGGCTCGGGAGCAGTTCTTC. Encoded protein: CCARGTSGGAREQFF.

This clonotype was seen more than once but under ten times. The CDR3 DNA reads TGTGCCAGCAGCCAAGAACGGGGTCGGACGCTCTACAATGAGCAGTTCTTC. This sequence encodes CASSQERGRTLYNEQFF. The rearrangement links TRBV4-2 to TRBJ2-1, with D perhaps matching TRBD2 (5 bases). CDR3 length: 17 residues. The ends were cut back, 0 bases at V and 3 bases at J, with 15 bases in the middle. CDR1 LGHNA and CDR2 YNFKEQ come from the germline V gene.

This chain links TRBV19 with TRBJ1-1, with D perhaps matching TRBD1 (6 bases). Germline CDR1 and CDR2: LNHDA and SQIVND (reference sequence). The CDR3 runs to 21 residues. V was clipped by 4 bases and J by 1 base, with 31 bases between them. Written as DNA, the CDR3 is TGTGCCAGTAGTACCCTAGGGGAACTAACAGGGAGAGTTGAGAGGAACACTGAAGCTTTCTTT. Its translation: CASSTLGELTGRVERNTEAFF.

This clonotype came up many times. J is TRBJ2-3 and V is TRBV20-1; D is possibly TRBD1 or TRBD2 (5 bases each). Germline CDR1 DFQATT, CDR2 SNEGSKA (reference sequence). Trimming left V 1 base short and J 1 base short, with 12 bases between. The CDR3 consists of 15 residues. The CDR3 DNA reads TGCAGTGCTAGAGTCCAGGGAGATGGCACAGATACGCAGTATTTT. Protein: CSARVQGDGTDTQYF.

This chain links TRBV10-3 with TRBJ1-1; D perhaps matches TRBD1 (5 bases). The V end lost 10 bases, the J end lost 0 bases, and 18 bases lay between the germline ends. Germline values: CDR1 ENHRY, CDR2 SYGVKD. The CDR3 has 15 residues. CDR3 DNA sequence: TGTGCCACCGGGACGGGGTTCCTCATGAACACTGAAGCTTTCTTT. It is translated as CATGTGFLMNTEAFF.

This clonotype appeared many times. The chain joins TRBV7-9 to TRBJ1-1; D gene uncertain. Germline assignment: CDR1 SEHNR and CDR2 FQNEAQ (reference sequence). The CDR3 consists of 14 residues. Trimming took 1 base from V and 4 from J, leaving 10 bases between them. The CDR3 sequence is CASSLGTPGTEAFF. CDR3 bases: TGTGCCAGCAGCTTAGGAACTCCGGGCACTGAAGCTTTCTTT.

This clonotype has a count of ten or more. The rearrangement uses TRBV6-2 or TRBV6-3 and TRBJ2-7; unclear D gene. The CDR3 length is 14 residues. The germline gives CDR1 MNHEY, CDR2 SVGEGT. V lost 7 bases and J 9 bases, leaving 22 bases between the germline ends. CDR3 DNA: TGTGCCAGCAAGGACGGGCGAATCTCCGTTGGGCAGTACTTC. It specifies CASKDGRISVGQYF.

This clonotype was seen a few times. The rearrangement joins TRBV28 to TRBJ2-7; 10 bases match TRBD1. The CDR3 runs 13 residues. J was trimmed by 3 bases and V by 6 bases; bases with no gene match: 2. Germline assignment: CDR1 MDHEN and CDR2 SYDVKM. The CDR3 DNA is TGTGCCAGCAGGACAGGGGGCTTCTACGAGCAGTACTTC. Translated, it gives CASRTGGFYEQYF.

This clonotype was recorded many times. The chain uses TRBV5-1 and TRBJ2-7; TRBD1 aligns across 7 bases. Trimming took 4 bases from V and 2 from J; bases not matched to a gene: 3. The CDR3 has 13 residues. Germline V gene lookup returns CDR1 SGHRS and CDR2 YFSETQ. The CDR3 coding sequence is TGCGCCAGCAGCACGACAGGGCCCTACGAGCAGTACTTC. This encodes CASSTTGPYEQYF.

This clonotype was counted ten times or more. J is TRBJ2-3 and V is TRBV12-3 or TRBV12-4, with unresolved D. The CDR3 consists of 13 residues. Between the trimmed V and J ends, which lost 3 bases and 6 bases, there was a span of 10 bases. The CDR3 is CASSLSARDTQYF. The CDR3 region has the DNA TGTGCCAGCAGTTTGTCAGCGCGGGATACGCAGTATTTT.

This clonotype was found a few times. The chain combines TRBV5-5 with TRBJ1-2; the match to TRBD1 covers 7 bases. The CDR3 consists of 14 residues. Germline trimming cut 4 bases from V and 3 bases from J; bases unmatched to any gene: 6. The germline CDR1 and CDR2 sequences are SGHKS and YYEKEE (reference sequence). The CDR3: CASSIGQADYGYTF. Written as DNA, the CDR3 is TGTGCCAGCAGCATTGGACAGGCCGACTATGGCTACACCTTC.